This T cell receptor (beta chain) was documented in a study of Graves' ophthalmopathy and Graves' hyperthyroidism. Study information: Pretreatment peripheral blood was obtained at initial diagnosis.

V dropped 5 bases and J dropped 9 bases, with 17 bases sitting between them. The CDR3 contains 14 residues. CDR1 is MGHDK and CDR2 is SYGVNS in the germline V gene. Concerning this clonotype itself: Antigen specificity is unknown.

Whole-study results and caveats: In blood appeared most of the expanded thyroid clonotypes whose frequency exceeded 0.001.

Amplified material comprised TCR beta CDR3 regions derived from RNA transcripts. HTBI-primed RT-PCR formed the first round, and a multiplex PCR formed the second. TCRdb itself ran the multiplex PCR reads through MiXCR, one entry per CDR3 protein. Of almost 750,000 distinct CDR3 sequences listed, 40% are singletons. The J gene is TRBJ1-5, the V gene TRBV25-1; tentatively, D is TRBD1 (5 bases). Sequencing was carried out using peripheral blood. This sequence was found in an adult man with Graves' ophthalmopathy. DNA for the CDR3: TGTGCCAGCAGTTTTGCAGGGAATTTTCGGCCCCAGCATTTT. It encodes CASSFAGNFRPQHF.